This TCR beta chain was captured in a study of blood T cells in healthy people across ages. Alongside a J-beta primer mix, a sample-barcoded 5' primer served in a second PCR lasting roughly 7 to 12 cycles. One entry per CDR3 protein, called by TCRdb with MiXCR from the 5' RACE reads. In the table there are just under 750,000 distinct CDR3 sequences, about 20% of which are singletons. The specimen sequenced was blood. The TCR sequence derives from a man aged 65-85 years in good health.

The CDR3 DNA follows: TGTGCCAGTATTCCGGCGAAGGGTACCTACAATGAGCAGTTCTTC. Its translation is CASIPAKGTYNEQFF. The V and J genes are TRBV19 and TRBJ2-1; D not certain. Trimming shortened V by 7 bases and J by 2 bases, and 15 bases separated the two germline ends. Germline V CDR1 and CDR2: LNHDA, SQIVND (reference sequence). CDR3 length equals 15 residues.